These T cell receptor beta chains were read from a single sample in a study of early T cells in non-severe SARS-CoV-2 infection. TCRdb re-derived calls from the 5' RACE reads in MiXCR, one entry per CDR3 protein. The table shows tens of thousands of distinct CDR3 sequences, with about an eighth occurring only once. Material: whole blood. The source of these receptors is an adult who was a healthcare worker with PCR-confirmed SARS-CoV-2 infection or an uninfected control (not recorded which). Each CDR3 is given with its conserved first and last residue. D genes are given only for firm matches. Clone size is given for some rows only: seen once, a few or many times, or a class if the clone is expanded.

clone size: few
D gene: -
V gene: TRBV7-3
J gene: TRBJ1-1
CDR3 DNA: TGTGCCAGCAGCCCCTCGGGCAACACTGAAGCTTTCTTT
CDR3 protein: CASSPSGNTEAFF

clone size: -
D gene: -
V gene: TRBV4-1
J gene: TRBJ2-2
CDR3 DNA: TGCGCCAGCGGAAGCGCGGAGCTGTTTTTT
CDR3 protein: CASGSAELFF

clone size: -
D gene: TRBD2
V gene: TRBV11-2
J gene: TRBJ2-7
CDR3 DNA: TGTGCCAGCAGCCGCCGACTAGCGGCAATCTCCTACGAGCAGTACTTC
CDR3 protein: CASSRRLAAISYEQYF

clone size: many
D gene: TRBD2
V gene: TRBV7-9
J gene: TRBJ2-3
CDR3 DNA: TGTGCCAGCAGCTCGGGGGGGTCCCAAGATACGCAGTATTTT
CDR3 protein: CASSSGGSQDTQYF

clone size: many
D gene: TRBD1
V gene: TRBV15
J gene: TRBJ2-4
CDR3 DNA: TGTGCCACCAGCATGGGACAGGGACAAAACATTCAGTACTTC
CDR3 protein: CATSMGQGQNIQYF

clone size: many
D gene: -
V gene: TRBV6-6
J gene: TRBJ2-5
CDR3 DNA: TGTGCCAGCAGGCGGACGAAAGAGACCCAGTACTTC
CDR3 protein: CASRRTKETQYF

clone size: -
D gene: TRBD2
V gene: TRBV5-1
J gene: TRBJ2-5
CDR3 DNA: TGCGCCAGCAGCTTGGTAGCGGGACGCCAAGAGACCCAGTACTTC
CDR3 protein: CASSLVAGRQETQYF

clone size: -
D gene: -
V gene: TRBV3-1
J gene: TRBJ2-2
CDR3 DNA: TGTGCCAGCGGAAACTTGAACACCGGGGAGCTGTTTTTT
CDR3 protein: CASGNLNTGELFF

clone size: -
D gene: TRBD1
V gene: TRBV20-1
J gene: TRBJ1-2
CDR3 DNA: TGCAGTGTTCCCCCAGGGGGCCCCGACTATTGCTACACCTTC
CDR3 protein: CSVPPGGPDYCYTF

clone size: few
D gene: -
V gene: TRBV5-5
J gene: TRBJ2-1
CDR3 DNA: TGTGCCAGCAGCTTAGGGCGAGTCAATGAGCAGTTCTTC
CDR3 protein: CASSLGRVNEQFF

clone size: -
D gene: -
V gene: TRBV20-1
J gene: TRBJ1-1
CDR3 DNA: TGCAGTGCTAGGGGAAGGGGTCACACTGAAGCTTTCTTT
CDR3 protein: CSARGRGHTEAFF

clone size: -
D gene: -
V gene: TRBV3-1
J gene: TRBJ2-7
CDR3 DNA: TGTGCCAGCAGCCCAGGCAGCATATACCCCTACGAGCAGTACTTC
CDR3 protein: CASSPGSIYPYEQYF

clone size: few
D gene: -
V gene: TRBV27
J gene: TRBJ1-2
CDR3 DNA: TGTGCCAGCAGTTTACACTTACCTGTGGGGGCTAACTATGGCTACACCTTC
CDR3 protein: CASSLHLPVGANYGYTF

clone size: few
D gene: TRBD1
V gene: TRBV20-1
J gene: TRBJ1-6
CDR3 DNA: TGCAGTACGCCGGGACAGGGAAGCTCACCCCTCCACTTT
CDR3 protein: CSTPGQGSSPLHF

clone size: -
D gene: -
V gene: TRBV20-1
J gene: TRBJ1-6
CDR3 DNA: TGCAGTGCTTTAACCTTCAGGGGAGGGAATTCACCCCTCCACTTT
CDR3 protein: CSALTFRGGNSPLHF

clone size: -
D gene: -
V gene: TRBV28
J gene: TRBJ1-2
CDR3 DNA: TGTGCCAGCAGTTCAACCATCAGGGGTGGCTACACCTTC
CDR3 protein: CASSSTIRGGYTF

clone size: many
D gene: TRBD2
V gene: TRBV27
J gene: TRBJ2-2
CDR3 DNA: TGTGCCAGCAGTCGGTGGGACTACCAGAACACCGGGGAGCTGTTTTTT
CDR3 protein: CASSRWDYQNTGELFF

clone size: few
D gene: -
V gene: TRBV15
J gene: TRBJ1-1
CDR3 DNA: TGTGCCACCAGCAGAAATTTGGGGGGACCTAACACTGAAGCTTTCTTT
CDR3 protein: CATSRNLGGPNTEAFF

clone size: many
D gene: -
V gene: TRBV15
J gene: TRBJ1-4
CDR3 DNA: TGTGCCACCAGCAGAGACACCTCACCCGAAAAACTGTTTTTT
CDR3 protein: CATSRDTSPEKLFF

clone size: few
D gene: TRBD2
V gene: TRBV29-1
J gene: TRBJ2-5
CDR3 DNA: TGCAGCGTTGTACGAGGGAGGGGCGAGACCCAGTACTTC
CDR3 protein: CSVVRGRGETQYF

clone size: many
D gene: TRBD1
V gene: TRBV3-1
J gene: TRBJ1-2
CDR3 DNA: TGTGCCAGCAGCCTTCAGGGGGCTGGTTATGGCTACACCTTC
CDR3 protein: CASSLQGAGYGYTF

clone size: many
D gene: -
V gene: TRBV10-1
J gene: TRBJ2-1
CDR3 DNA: TGCGCCAGCAGCCAGGGTTACAATGAGCAGTTCTTC
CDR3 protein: CASSQGYNEQFF

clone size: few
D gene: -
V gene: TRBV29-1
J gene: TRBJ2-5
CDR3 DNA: TGCAGCGGATTTACTAGCAGCACTGTAGAGACCCAGTACTTC
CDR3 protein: CSGFTSSTVETQYF

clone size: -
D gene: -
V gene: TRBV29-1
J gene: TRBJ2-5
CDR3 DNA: TGCAGCCGAGAAGACAGAACCTTTTTC
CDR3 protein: CSREDRTFF

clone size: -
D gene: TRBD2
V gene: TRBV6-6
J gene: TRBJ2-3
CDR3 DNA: TGTGCCAGCAGCTCCGGACTAGCGAAAGATACGCAGTATTTT
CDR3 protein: CASSSGLAKDTQYF

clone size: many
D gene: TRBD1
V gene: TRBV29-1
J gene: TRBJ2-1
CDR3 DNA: TGCAGCGGCAAACAGGGGGCACCCTACAATGAGCAGTTCTTC
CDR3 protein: CSGKQGAPYNEQFF

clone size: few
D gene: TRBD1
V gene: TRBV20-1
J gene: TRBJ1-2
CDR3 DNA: TGCAGTGCTAGAGATCCCAGGGGGAGGACTCCTGGGTATGGCTACACCTTC
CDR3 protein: CSARDPRGRTPGYGYTF

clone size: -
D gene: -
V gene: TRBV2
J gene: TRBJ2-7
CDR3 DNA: TGTGCCAGCTCCCACATCTACACCGCCTACGAGCAGTACTTC
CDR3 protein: CASSHIYTAYEQYF

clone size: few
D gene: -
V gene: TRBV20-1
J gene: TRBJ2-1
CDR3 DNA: TGCAGTGCTAGCCTAACCTACAATGAGCAGTTCTTC
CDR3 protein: CSASLTYNEQFF

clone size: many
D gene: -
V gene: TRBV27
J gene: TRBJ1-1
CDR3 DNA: TGTGCCAGCAGCTTAGGAAGGAGCACTGAAGCTTTCTTT
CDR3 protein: CASSLGRSTEAFF

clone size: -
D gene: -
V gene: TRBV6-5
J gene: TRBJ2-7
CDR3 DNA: TGTGCCAGCAGTTACTCAGGACCCCCTTCCTACGAGCAGTACTTC
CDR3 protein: CASSYSGPPSYEQYF

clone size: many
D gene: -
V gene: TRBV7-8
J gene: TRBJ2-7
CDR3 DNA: TGTGCCAGCAGCTTAGACTCGGTGTGGGACGAGCAGTACTTC
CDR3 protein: CASSLDSVWDEQYF

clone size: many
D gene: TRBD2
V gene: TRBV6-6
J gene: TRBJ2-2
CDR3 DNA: TGTGCCAGCGAGCGGGAGGGATCCGGGGAGCTGTTTTTT
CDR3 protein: CASEREGSGELFF

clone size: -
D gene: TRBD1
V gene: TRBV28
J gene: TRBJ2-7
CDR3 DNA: TGTGCCAGCAGTGGCGGGACAGGGAGATTCTACGAGCAGTACTTC
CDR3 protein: CASSGGTGRFYEQYF

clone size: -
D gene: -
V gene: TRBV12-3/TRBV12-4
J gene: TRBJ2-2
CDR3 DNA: TGTGCCAGCAGTTTAGCGATCGGGGAGCTGTTTTTT
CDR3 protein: CASSLAIGELFF

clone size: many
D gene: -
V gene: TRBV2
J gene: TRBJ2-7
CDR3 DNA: TGTGCCAGCAGTCTGAGGACTGCCGGCTACGAGCAGTACTTC
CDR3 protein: CASSLRTAGYEQYF

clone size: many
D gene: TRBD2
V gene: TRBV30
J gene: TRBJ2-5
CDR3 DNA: TGTGCCTGGAACGGGAGGATAGGCGAGACCCAGTACTTC
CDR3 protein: CAWNGRIGETQYF

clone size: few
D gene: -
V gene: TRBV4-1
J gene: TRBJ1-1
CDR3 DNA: TGCGCCAGCTCTGGAATCCTTAGGACTGAAGCTTTCTTT
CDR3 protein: CASSGILRTEAFF

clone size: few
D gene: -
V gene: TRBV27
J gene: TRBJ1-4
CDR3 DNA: TGTGCCAGCAGTTTATCGAGGACAGCGTCAGAAAAACTGTTTTTT
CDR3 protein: CASSLSRTASEKLFF

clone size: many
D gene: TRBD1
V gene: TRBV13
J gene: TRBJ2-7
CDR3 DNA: TGTGCCAGCAGCCCCCGGGACAGGGCCTACGAGCAGTACTTC
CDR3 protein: CASSPRDRAYEQYF

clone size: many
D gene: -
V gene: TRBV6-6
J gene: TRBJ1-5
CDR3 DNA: TGTGCCAGCAGCGACAGCCAAAATCAGCCCCAGCATTTT
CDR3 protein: CASSDSQNQPQHF

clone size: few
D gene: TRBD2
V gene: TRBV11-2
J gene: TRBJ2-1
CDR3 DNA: TGTGCCAGCAGCTTAGGGGGGACTAGCGGGAGTAGTGGAAATGAGCAGTTCTTC
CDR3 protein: CASSLGGTSGSSGNEQFF

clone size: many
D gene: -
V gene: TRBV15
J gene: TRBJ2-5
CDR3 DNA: TGTGCCACCAGCAGAGATGTAGTTGCGACCCAGTACTTC
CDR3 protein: CATSRDVVATQYF

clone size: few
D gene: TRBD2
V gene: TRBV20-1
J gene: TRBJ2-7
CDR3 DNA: TGCAGTGCTAGGCCTGGGAGCGGGACTTCCTACGAGCAGTACTTC
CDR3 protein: CSARPGSGTSYEQYF

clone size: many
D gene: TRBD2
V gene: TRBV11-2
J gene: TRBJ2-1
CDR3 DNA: TGTGCCAGCAACAAATTAGCGGGAGGACGAAATGAGCAGTTCTTC
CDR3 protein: CASNKLAGGRNEQFF

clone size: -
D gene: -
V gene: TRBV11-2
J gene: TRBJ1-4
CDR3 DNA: TGTGCCAGCAGCCCAGCCCGGTTATCTAATGAAAAACTGTTTTTT
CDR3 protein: CASSPARLSNEKLFF

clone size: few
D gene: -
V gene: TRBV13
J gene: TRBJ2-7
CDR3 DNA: TGTGCCAGCAGCTTACTGTCCGGGGCCCCCTACGAGCAGTACTTC
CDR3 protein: CASSLLSGAPYEQYF

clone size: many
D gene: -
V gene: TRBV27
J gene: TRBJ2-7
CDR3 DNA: TGTGCCAGCAGTTTCGCGGGATCCTCCTACGAGCAGTACTTC
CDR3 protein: CASSFAGSSYEQYF

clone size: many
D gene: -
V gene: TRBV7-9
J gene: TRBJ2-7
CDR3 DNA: TGTGCCAGCAGCTATATTACGGGACCCCGGGCTTACGAGCAGTACTTC
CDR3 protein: CASSYITGPRAYEQYF

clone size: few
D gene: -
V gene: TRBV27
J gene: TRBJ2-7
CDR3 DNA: TGTGCCAGCAGTTACAGGGAAGACTACGAGCAGTACTTC
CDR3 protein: CASSYREDYEQYF

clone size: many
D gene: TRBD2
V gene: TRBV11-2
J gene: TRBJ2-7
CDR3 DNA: TGTGCCAGCAGCAGGGTGGCGGGAGCAGCTTACGAGCAGTACTTC
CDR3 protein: CASSRVAGAAYEQYF

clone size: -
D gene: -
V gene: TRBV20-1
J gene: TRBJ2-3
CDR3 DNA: TGCAGTGCTAGAGTGGGCGAAGATACGCAGTATTTT
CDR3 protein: CSARVGEDTQYF

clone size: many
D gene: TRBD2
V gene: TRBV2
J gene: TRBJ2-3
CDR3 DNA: TGTGCCAGCAACCCTAGCGGGGGCACAGATACGCAGTATTTT
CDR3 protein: CASNPSGGTDTQYF

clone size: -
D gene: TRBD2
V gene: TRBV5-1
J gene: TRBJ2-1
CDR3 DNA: TGCGCCAGCAGCTTGGTCCCTAGCGGGGGGTACAATGAGCAGTTCTTC
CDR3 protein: CASSLVPSGGYNEQFF

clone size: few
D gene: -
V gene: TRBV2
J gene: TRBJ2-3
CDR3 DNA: TGTGCCAGCAGTGCGGCGGGGTACACAGATACGCAGTATTTT
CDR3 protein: CASSAAGYTDTQYF

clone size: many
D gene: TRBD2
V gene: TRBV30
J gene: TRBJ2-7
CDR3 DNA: TGTGCCTGGAGTGTACCGGTAGCGGGAGGAACAGGCGAGCAGTACTTC
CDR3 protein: CAWSVPVAGGTGEQYF

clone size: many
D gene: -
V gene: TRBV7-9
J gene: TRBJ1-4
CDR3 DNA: TGTGCCAGCAGCCCAACTAATGAAAAACTGTTTTTT
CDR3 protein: CASSPTNEKLFF